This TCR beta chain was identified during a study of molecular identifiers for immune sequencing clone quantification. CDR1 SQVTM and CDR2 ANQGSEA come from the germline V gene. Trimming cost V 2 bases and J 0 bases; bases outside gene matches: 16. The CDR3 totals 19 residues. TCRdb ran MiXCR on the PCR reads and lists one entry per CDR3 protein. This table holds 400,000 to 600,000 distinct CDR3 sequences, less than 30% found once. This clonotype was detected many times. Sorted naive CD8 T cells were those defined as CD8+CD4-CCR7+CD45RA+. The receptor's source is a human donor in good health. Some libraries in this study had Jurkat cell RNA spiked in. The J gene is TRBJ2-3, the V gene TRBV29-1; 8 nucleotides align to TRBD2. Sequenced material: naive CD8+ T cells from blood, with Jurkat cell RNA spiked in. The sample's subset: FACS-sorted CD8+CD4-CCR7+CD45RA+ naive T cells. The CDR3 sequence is CSVELAGMRGAFSTDTQYF. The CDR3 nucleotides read TGCAGCGTTGAATTGGCAGGGATGCGGGGGGCCTTTAGCACAGATACGCAGTATTTT.